This T cell receptor beta chain is drawn from a study of identical twins. Template switching introduced a universal primer site, and the cDNA bore unique molecular identifiers. TCRdb itself ran the 5' RACE reads through MiXCR, one entry per CDR3 protein. The table has roughly 710,000 distinct CDR3 sequences, roughly 6.2% seen once. Notes on the study in general: Recombination models fit unrelated individuals' TCR alpha sharing but underestimated twins'. Out-of-frame alpha sequences shared by twins were enriched for low generation probability.

The CDR3 has 16 amino acids. Trimming removed 2 bases from V and 7 bases from J; junction bases left unmatched: 9. Germline V gene sequence: CDR1 SGDLS, CDR2 YYNGEE. This clonotype was seen at least ten times. What it recognizes is unknown. J is TRBJ2-1 and V is TRBV9, with TRBD2 identical over 10 bases. The receptor's source is a man between 18 and 29 years old in good health. Source material: naive T cells sorted from blood. CDR3 DNA: TGTGCCAGCAGCGTGACAGGACTAGCGGCGGGTAATGAGCAGTTCTTC. This codes for CASSVTGLAAGNEQFF.